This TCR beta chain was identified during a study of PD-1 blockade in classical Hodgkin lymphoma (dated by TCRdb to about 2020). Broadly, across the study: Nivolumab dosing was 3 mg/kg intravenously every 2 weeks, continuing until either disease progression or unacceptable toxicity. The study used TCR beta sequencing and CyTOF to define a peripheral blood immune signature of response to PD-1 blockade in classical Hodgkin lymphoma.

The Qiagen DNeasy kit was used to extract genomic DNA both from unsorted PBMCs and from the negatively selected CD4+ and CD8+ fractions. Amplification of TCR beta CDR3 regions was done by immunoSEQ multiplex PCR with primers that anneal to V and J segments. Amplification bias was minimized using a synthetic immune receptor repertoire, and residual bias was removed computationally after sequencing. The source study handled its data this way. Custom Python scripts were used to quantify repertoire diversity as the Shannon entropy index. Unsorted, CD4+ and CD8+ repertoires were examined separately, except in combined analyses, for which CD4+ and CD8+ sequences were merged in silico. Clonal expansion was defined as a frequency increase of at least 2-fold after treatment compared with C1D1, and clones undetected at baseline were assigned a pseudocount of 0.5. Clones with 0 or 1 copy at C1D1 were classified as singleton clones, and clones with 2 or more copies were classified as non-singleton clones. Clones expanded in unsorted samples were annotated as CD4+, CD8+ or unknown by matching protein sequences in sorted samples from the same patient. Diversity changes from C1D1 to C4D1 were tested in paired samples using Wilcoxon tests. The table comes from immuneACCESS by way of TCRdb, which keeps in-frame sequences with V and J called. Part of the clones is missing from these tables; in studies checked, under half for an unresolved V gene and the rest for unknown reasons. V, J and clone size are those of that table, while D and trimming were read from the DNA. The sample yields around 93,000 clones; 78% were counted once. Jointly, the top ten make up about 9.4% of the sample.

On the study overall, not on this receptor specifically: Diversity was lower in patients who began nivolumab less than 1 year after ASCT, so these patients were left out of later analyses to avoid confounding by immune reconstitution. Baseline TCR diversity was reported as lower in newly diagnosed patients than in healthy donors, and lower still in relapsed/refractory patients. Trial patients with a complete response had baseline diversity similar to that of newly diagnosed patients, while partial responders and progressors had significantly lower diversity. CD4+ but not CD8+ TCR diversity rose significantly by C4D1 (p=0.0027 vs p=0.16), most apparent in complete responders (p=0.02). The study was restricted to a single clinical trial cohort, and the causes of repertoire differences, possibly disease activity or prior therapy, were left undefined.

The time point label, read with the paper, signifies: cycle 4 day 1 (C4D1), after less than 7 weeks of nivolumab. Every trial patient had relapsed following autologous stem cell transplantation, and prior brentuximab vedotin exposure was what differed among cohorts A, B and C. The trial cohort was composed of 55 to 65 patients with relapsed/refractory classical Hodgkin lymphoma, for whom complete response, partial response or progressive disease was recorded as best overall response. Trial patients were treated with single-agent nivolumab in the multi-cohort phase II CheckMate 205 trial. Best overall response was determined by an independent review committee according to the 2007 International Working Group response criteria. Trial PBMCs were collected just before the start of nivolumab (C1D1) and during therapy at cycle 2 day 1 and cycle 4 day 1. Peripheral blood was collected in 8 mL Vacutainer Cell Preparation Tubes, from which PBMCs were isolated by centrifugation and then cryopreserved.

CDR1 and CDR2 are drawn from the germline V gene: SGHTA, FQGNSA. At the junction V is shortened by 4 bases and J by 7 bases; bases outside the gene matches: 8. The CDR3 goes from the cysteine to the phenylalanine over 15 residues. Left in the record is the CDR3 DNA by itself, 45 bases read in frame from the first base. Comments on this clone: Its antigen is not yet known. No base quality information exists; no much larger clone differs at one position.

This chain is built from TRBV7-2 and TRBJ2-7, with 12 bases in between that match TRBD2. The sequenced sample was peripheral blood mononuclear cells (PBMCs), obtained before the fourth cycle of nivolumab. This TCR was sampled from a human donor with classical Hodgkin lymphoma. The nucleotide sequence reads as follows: TGTGCCAGCAGCTCCCTAGCGGGGGGGCCGAGTGAGCAGTACTTC. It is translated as CASSSLAGGPSEQYF.